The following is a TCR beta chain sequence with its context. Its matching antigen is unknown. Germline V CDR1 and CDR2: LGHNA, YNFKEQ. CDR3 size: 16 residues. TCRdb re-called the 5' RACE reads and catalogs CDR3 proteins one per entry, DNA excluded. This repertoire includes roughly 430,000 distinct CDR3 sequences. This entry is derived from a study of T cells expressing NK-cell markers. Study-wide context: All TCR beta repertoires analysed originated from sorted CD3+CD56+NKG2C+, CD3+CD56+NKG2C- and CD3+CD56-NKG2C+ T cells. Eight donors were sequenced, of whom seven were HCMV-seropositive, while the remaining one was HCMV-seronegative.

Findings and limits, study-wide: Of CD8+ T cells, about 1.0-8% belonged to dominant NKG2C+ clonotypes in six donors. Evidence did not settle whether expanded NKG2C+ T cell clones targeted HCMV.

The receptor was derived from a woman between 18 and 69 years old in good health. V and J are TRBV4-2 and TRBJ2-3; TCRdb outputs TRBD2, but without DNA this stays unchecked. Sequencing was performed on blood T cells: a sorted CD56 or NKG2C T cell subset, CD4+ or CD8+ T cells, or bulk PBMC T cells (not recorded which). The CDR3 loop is CASSQDALADTDTQYF.